Listed below are T cell receptor beta chains from one sample, sequenced in a study of blood T cell repertoires in COVID-19. The assay was immunoSEQ multiplex PCR, and TCRdb's table has in-frame clones only and misses some. The sample records around 200,000 clones, roughly 88% being singletons. Sequenced input: peripheral blood. The origin of the receptors is a human donor with active or convalescent COVID-19. The donor label of this sample is uncertain. Each CDR3 is given with its conserved first and last residue. The order of the fields is D gene, J gene, V gene, clone size, CDR3 protein, CDR3 DNA. D genes are given only for firm matches. Some rows have no size entry. The others give once, few or many, or a class for an expanded clone.

>-|TRBJ2-7|TRBV5-6|-
CASSLPGYEQYF
TGTGCCAGCAGCCTGCCAGGCTACGAGCAGTACTTC
>TRBD1|TRBJ2-5|TRBV5-6|-
CASKTRGLGETQYF
TGTGCCAGCAAAACTAGGGGGCTAGGAGAGACCCAGTACTTC
>-|TRBJ1-5|TRBV4-1|-
CASSQEEWLGGNQPQHF
TGCGCCAGCAGCCAAGAGGAATGGTTGGGGGGGAATCAGCCCCAGCATTTT
>TRBD2|TRBJ2-2|TRBV11-2|-
CASRALAGGSGELFF
TGTGCCAGCAGGGCCCTAGCGGGGGGATCCGGGGAGCTGTTTTTT
>TRBD1|TRBJ2-7|TRBV30|-
CAWDRGSYEQYF
TGTGCCTGGGACAGGGGTTCCTACGAGCAGTACTTC
>-|TRBJ2-5|TRBV19|few
CASSIFSGETQYF
TGTGCCAGTAGTATCTTTAGCGGAGAGACCCAGTACTTC
>-|TRBJ1-1|TRBV28|-
CASLLARPGVEAFF
TGTGCCAGCCTCCTGGCCCGCCCCGGGGTCGAAGCTTTCTTT
>-|TRBJ1-3|TRBV5-1|many
CASSLFAGDSGNTIYF
TGCGCCAGCAGCTTATTTGCAGGGGACTCTGGAAACACCATATATTTT
>TRBD2|TRBJ2-3|TRBV7-3|-
CASSLTSGGARDTQYF
TGTGCCAGCAGCCTCACTAGCGGGGGGGCTAGAGATACGCAGTATTTT
>TRBD1|TRBJ2-5|TRBV29-1|-
CSVPDRAETQYF
TGCAGCGTCCCGGACAGGGCGGAGACCCAGTACTTC
>TRBD2|TRBJ2-7|TRBV2|-
CASWEGGLAAEQYF
TGTGCCAGCTGGGAGGGTGGGCTAGCGGCTGAGCAGTACTTC
>TRBD2|TRBJ2-7|TRBV18|-
CASSPKSSGSLTYEQYF
TGTGCCAGCTCACCAAAATCTAGCGGGAGTCTTACCTACGAGCAGTACTTC
>TRBD1|TRBJ2-7|TRBV19|-
CASSMKPGTGVHEQYF
TGTGCCAGTAGTATGAAGCCCGGGACAGGGGTCCACGAGCAGTACTTC
>-|TRBJ2-3|TRBV7-2|-
CASSLVGDTQYF
TGTGCCAGCAGCTTAGTCGGAGATACGCAGTATTTT
>-|TRBJ1-1|TRBV30|once
CATNRVNTEAFF
TGTGCCACAAACAGGGTGAACACTGAAGCTTTCTTT
>TRBD1|TRBJ1-2|TRBV27|once
CASSFRGRYGYTF
TGTGCCAGCAGTTTCAGGGGGCGGTATGGCTACACCTTC
>TRBD2|TRBJ2-1|TRBV5-1|-
CASSLRSGSTDEQFF
TGCGCCAGCAGCTTGCGAAGCGGGAGTACCGATGAGCAGTTCTTC
>TRBD1|TRBJ1-1|TRBV5-1|once
CASSSRQGNMNTEAFF
TGCGCCAGCAGCTCCCGACAGGGAAATATGAACACTGAAGCTTTCTTT
>TRBD1|TRBJ1-2|TRBV29-1|few
CSVDRDRANYGYTF
TGCAGCGTTGACAGGGACAGGGCTAACTATGGCTACACCTTC
>-|TRBJ2-3|TRBV5-1|-
CASRAGLNPLSYF
TGCGCCAGCAGAGCAGGGCTAAATCCCCTATCGTATTTT
>TRBD1|TRBJ2-3|TRBV19|-
CASSIAGTGFTDTQYF
TGTGCCAGTAGTATAGCCGGGACAGGGTTCACAGATACGCAGTATTTT
>-|TRBJ1-2|TRBV4-3|-
CASSRGTTNPYGYTF
TGCGCCAGCAGCCGGGGGACAACTAACCCCTATGGCTACACCTTC
>TRBD1|TRBJ2-7|TRBV28|-
CASSSPDRAGGEQYF
TGTGCCAGCAGTTCCCCGGACAGGGCAGGAGGGGAGCAGTACTTC
>TRBD1|TRBJ2-5|TRBV30|-
CAWQGQGQETQYF
TGTGCCTGGCAAGGACAGGGGCAGGAGACCCAGTACTTC
>-|TRBJ2-3|TRBV7-9|-
CASSLGGGTSDTQYF
TGTGCCAGCAGCTTAGGTGGCGGCACTTCTGATACGCAGTATTTT
>-|TRBJ2-5|TRBV7-3|-
CASSLLGRRETQYF
TGTGCCAGCAGCCTACTAGGGCGTCGAGAGACCCAGTACTTC
>-|TRBJ2-7|TRBV9|few
CASTEDSRAYEQYF
TGTGCCAGCACCGAGGACAGTCGCGCCTACGAGCAGTACTTC
>-|TRBJ1-5|TRBV7-2|once
CASSLSGYSNQPQHF
TGTGCCAGCAGCTTATCAGGCTATAGCAATCAGCCCCAGCATTTT
>-|TRBJ2-7|TRBV5-1|-
CASNSGEMRYEQYF
TGCGCCAGCAACTCCGGGGAAATGCGTTACGAGCAGTACTTC
>TRBD1|TRBJ1-2|TRBV6-5|-
CASSSGTGGPWNSYTF
TGTGCCAGCAGTTCCGGGACAGGGGGCCCTTGGAATAGCTACACCTTC
>-|TRBJ2-1|TRBV7-9|few
CASSLGLSPNEQFF
TGTGCCAGCAGCTTAGGACTTTCCCCCAATGAGCAGTTCTTC
>-|TRBJ1-5|TRBV6-5|-
CASRFQGYNQPQHF
TGTGCCAGCAGATTCCAGGGATACAATCAGCCCCAGCATTTT
>-|TRBJ1-3|TRBV5-1|few
CASSLTGPSGNTIYF
TGCGCCAGCAGCTTGACAGGACCCTCTGGAAACACCATATATTTT
>TRBD1|TRBJ1-5|TRBV18|-
CASSQSYGTGGSQPQHF
TGTGCCAGCTCACAATCTTACGGGACAGGGGGCAGTCAGCCCCAGCATTTT
>TRBD2|TRBJ2-3|TRBV6-2/TRBV6-3|-
CASRRGLADTDTQYF
TGTGCCAGCCGCCGGGGACTAGCGGACACAGATACGCAGTATTTT
>-|TRBJ1-4|TRBV28|once
CASSLGTQGEGGKLFF
TGTGCCAGCAGTCTCGGGACACAGGGAGAGGGCGGAAAACTGTTTTTT